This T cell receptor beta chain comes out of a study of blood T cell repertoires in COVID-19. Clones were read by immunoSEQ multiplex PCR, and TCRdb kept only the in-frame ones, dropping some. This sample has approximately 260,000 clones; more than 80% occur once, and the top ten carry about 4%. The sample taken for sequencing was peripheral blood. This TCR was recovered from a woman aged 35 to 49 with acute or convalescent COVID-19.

The CDR3 region has the DNA TGTGCCAGCAGCCAGTGGGGCAGGGCCGACTATGGCTACACCTTC. Its protein is CASSQWGRADYGYTF. The chain is built from TRBV14 and TRBJ1-2; D might be TRBD1 (5 bases). Trimming left V 3 bases short and J 3 bases short, with 14 bases between. The germline V gene encodes CDR1 SGHDN and CDR2 FVKESK. The CDR3 spans 15 residues.